These 23 T cell receptor beta chains originate from one sample sequenced in a study. MiXCR, applied by TCRdb to the 5' RACE reads, yields one record per CDR3 protein. The table shows nearly 55,000 distinct CDR3 sequences, with approximately 23% occurring only once. The sequenced sample was tumor-infiltrating naive CD4+ T cells sorted from the breast tumor. As for subset: naive CD4+ T cells, CD4+CD45RA+CD25-. Every receptor here comes from a female donor with breast cancer.

V gene TRBV29-1 combines with J gene TRBJ2-5; D remains ambiguous. V lost 7 bases to trimming and J lost 5 bases, with 11 bases between them. CDR1 and CDR2 (germline): SQVTM, ANQGSEA. The CDR3 is 11 amino acids. CDR3: CSAGYGETQYF. CDR3 nucleotides: TGCAGCGCCGGATACGGGGAGACCCAGTACTTC.

The chain couples TRBV19 to TRBJ1-5; D ambiguous. The length of the CDR3 is 15 residues. Per the germline V gene, CDR1 is LNHDA and CDR2 is SQIVND (reference sequence). Trimming took off 1 base at V and 8 bases at J, with 15 bases between the two ends. The CDR3 DNA follows: TGTGCCAGTAGTATAGGAGGTACCCAGTGGGAGCCCCAGCATTTT. Translating it yields CASSIGGTQWEPQHF.

This clonotype was detected only a few times. In DNA form, the CDR3 reads TGCAGTGCTGCCCAGGCGGGAGGGCCTTGGTCGTACGAGCAGTACTTC. Translation: CSAAQAGGPWSYEQYF. The V and J genes are TRBV20-1 and TRBJ2-7; 9 bases are shared with TRBD2. V trimming: 5 bases; J trimming: 4 bases; junction bases outside the gene matches: 15. The CDR3 sequence is 16 residues long. Germline CDR1 reads DFQATT; CDR2 reads SNEGSKA (reference sequence).

This clonotype was recorded at least ten times. CDR3 in DNA: TGTGCCAGCAGCTACAGGCCTGGAAACACCATATATTTT. This gives the protein CASSYRPGNTIYF. The chain recombines TRBV6-5 with TRBJ1-3, with D possibly TRBD1 on 5 matching bases. Trimming removed 6 bases at V and 2 bases at J, with 8 bases between. CDR1 MNHEY and CDR2 SVGAGI come from the germline V gene. The CDR3 sequence is 13 residues long.

The chain combines TRBV6-5 with TRBJ2-5, with D tentatively TRBD1 (5 bases). CDR3 length: 14 amino acids. Trimming removed 2 bases from V and 5 bases from J, with 12 bases in between. CDR1 and CDR2 from the germline V gene are MNHEY and SVGAGI. The DNA for the CDR3 is TGTGCCAGCAGTTACAGGGGTTCGTGGGAGACCCAGTACTTC. Its translation is CASSYRGSWETQYF.

This clonotype has a count of ten or more. The chain is built from TRBV7-9 and TRBJ2-2; 11 bases match TRBD2. The CDR3 loop spans 15 amino acids. Germline loops: CDR1 SEHNR, CDR2 FQNEAQ (reference sequence). The junction had 2 bases not matched to a gene; V was cut back by 5 bases and J by 3 bases. The DNA for the CDR3 is TGTGCCAGCAGCACGGGACTAGCGGACACCGGGGAGCTGTTTTTT. Its translation is CASSTGLADTGELFF.

The V call is TRBV7-9, the J call TRBJ2-1; 13 bases are a match to TRBD2. This CDR3 is 17 amino acids long. CDR1 SEHNR and CDR2 FQNEAQ come from the germline V gene (reference sequence). Trimming at V came to 4 bases and at J to 8 bases, leaving 11 bases not matched to a gene. The CDR3 here is CASSSEAGLAGSDEQFF. The CDR3 DNA reads TGTGCCAGCAGCTCTGAGGCGGGACTAGCGGGGTCAGATGAGCAGTTCTTC.

This clonotype was picked up a small number of times. This sequence joins TRBV20-1 and TRBJ1-2; 12 bases match TRBD1. The CDR3 covers 16 residues. Trimming cost V 6 bases and J 7 bases; bases outside gene matches: 15. The V gene's germline CDR1 is DFQATT and CDR2 SNEGSKA (reference sequence). CDR3 in amino acids: CSAKFPGTGGFGGYTF. The CDR3 bases are TGCAGTGCCAAATTTCCTGGGACAGGGGGCTTTGGTGGCTACACCTTC.

V gene TRBV28 combines with J gene TRBJ2-2; 9 nucleotides align to TRBD2. The CDR3 spans 15 residues. CDR1 is MDHEN, CDR2 SYDVKM, per germline. The V segment lost 6 bases and the J segment 6 bases; nucleotides outside the gene matches: 8. CDR3 sequence (DNA): TGTGCCAGCAGGACAGGCGGGAGGGCCGCCGGGGAGCTGTTTTTT. This translates into CASRTGGRAAGELFF.

Comment on this clonotype: A much larger clone differs from this one at a single base, so this may be a read error. The genes are TRBV7-2 and TRBJ1-5, with a weak D call TRBD1 (5 bases). In germline, CDR1 is SGHTA, CDR2 FQGNSA. CDR3 length equals 15 residues. CDR3 DNA: TGTGCCTGCAGCTTAGCGCCGGGGGTGGGTCAGCCCCAGCATTTT. Amino acid sequence: CACSLAPGVGQPQHF. The complete variable domain, with remaining parts taken from reference TRBV7-2 and TRBJ1-5, reads GAGVSQSPSNKVTEKGKDVELRCDPISGHTALYWYRQSLGQGLEFLIYFQGNSAPDKSGLPSDRFSAERTGGSVSTLTIQRTQQEDSAVYLCACSLAPGVGQPQHFGDGTRLSIL.

There are a few counts of this clonotype. J is TRBJ2-5 and V is TRBV6-1; TRBD2 matches 9 bases. Germline trimming cut 10 bases from V and 1 base from J; bases unmatched to any gene: 10. Germline CDR1 reads MNHNS; CDR2 reads SASEGT. This CDR3 is 15 amino acids long. The CDR3 DNA reads TGTGCCACCGTTCAAAGCGGGGGGACCCAAGAGACCCAGTACTTC. Translated, it gives CATVQSGGTQETQYF.

This clonotype was detected ten times or more. The rearrangement links TRBV5-1 to TRBJ2-1; D might be TRBD1 (6 bases). The ends were cut back, 6 bases at V and 1 base at J, with 20 bases in the middle. Germline V CDR1 and CDR2: SGHRS, YFSETQ. This CDR3 has 17 amino acids. The DNA of the CDR3 is TGCGCCAGCAAAGCGGACAGCTCCTCGGGTTCCTACAATGAGCAGTTCTTC. Its protein is CASKADSSSGSYNEQFF.

The V gene is TRBV5-1, the J gene TRBJ1-4; no definite D call. The CDR3 has 15 amino acids. The germline V gene has CDR1 SGHRS and CDR2 YFSETQ. The V gene lost 0 bases and the J gene lost 3 bases, with 9 bases spanning the gap. DNA for the CDR3: TGCGCCAGCAGCTTGGAGGCAGCAGCTAATGAAAAACTGTTTTTT. This encodes CASSLEAAANEKLFF.

This clonotype showed up just a few times. V usage is TRBV7-2 and J usage is TRBJ1-6; 7 nucleotides align to TRBD1. The CDR3 contains 16 residues. Losses at the gene ends were 2 bases for V and 6 bases for J; bases not matched to a gene: 7. The germline V gene encodes CDR1 SGHTA and CDR2 FQGNSA. The CDR3 DNA reads TGTGCCAGCAGCTTATATGGGGGACAGTTTAATTCACCCCTCCACTTT. Its protein product is CASSLYGGQFNSPLHF.

This clonotype was counted a few times. This chain links TRBV5-6 with TRBJ2-3; 13 bases agree with TRBD2. The germline V gene encodes CDR1 SGHDT and CDR2 YYEEEE. V gave up 3 bases and J gave up 2 bases; unmatched junction bases: 3. This CDR3 has 16 amino acids. Here the CDR3 DNA reads TGTGCCAGCAGCTGGGGACTAGCGGGGTACACAGATACGCAGTATTTT. Translating gives CASSWGLAGYTDTQYF.

This clonotype was observed a few times. The genes are TRBV6-5 and TRBJ2-6; 8 bases align to TRBD1. After removal of 6 bases from V and 0 bases from J, the junction contained 10 bases not matched to a gene. The CDR3 sequence is 18 residues long. CDR1 and CDR2 (germline): MNHEY, SVGAGI. CDR3 sequence reads: CASSFHGQGPSGANVLTF. CDR3 coding DNA: TGTGCCAGCAGCTTCCATGGACAGGGACCCTCTGGGGCCAACGTCCTGACTTTC.

Here the CDR3 DNA reads TGTGCCGCTACAAGCCCTACGGCCGTCCGGGAGACCCAGTACTTC. This translates into CAATSPTAVRETQYF. This chain links TRBV24-1 with TRBJ2-5; D unresolved. Germline CDR1 is KGHDR and CDR2 is SFDVKD. The CDR3 sequence is 15 residues long. Between the trimmed V and J ends, which lost 12 bases and 5 bases, there was a span of 24 bases.

This clonotype was observed a handful of times. The gene calls are TRBV5-1 and TRBJ2-7; no firm D call. Trimming removed 2 bases from V and 1 base from J, with 10 bases in between. Germline CDR1 and CDR2: SGHRS and YFSETQ. This CDR3 comprises 14 residues. CDR3 region: CASSFGFTSYEQYF. The CDR3 nucleotides read TGCGCCAGCAGCTTCGGGTTTACTTCCTACGAGCAGTACTTC.

In its sample, this clonotype was seen a few times. The CDR3 loop is CAWSVFQGAGEQYF. The CDR3 DNA reads as TGTGCCTGGAGTGTATTTCAGGGGGCGGGTGAGCAGTACTTC. The rearrangement joins TRBV30 to TRBJ2-7; 8 nucleotides align to TRBD1. The CDR3 totals 14 residues. The V segment lost 0 bases and the J segment 7 bases; nucleotides outside the gene matches: 8. Looked up from germline, CDR1 is GTSNPN and CDR2 is SVGIG (reference sequence). The entire variable domain, with the rest obtained from reference TRBV30 and TRBJ2-7, is as follows: SQTIHQWPATLVQPVGSPLSLECTVEGTSNPNLYWYRQAAGRGLQLLFYSVGIGQISSEVPQNLSASRPQDRQFILSSKKLLLSDSGFYLCAWSVFQGAGEQYFGPGTRLTVT.

This clonotype was recorded a few times. The chain has TRBV20-1 and TRBJ2-7; possibly TRBD2 for D (6 bases). V was clipped by 5 bases and J by 5 bases, with 16 bases between them. The CDR3 is 13 residues long. Germline lookup yields CDR1 DFQATT and CDR2 SNEGSKA (reference sequence). The CDR3 spells CSAPLDGRHEQYF. CDR3 sequence (DNA): TGCAGTGCTCCGTTGGACGGGAGACACGAGCAGTACTTC.

The chain combines TRBV6-6 with TRBJ1-1; TRBD1 agrees at 7 bases. The junction had 1 base not matched to a gene; V was cut back by 2 bases and J by 1 base. This CDR3 contains 14 residues. The V gene's germline CDR1 is MNHNY and CDR2 SVGAGI (reference sequence). This CDR3 is CASSYPGGNTEAFF. In nucleotides, the CDR3 is TGTGCCAGCAGTTACCCAGGGGGGAACACTGAAGCTTTCTTT.

By sample fraction, this clonotype is medium-sized. The chain is built from TRBV7-2 and TRBJ2-2, with unresolved D. Per germline, CDR1 SGHTA and CDR2 FQGNSA. V was trimmed by 3 bases and J by 2 bases, leaving 10 bases between them. The CDR3 sequence is 15 residues long. The CDR3 here is CASSLNPGNTGELFF. DNA for the CDR3: TGTGCCAGCAGCTTGAATCCCGGAAACACCGGGGAGCTGTTTTTT.

Concerning this clonotype itself: It may be a read error: a sequence one base away is much more abundant. The final CDR3 position lacks the conserved phenylalanine or tryptophan, pointing to a likely read error. V usage is TRBV6-2 or TRBV6-3 and J usage is TRBJ2-1; 9 nucleotides align to TRBD2. J gave up 3 bases and V 4 bases, and 4 bases lay outside the gene matches. The CDR3 consists of 15 residues. The germline CDR1 and CDR2 sequences are MNHEY and SVGEGT. CDR3 coding DNA: TGTGCCAGCAGTTTAGCGGGGGCTAACTACAATGAGCAGTTCTCC. Its protein is CASSLAGANYNEQFS.